These 11 T cell receptor beta chains originate from one sample sequenced in a study of blood T cell repertoires in COVID-19 (dated by TCRdb to about 2020). The library was generated by the immunoSEQ multiplex PCR assay. Here the immuneACCESS table is served through TCRdb, limited to in-frame sequences with V and J called. Missing clones are a known gap in these copies; in checked studies unresolved V genes cover under half, and the rest lacks a known reason. This sample is represented by 190,000 or so clones; roughly 86% of them were singletons. The top ten clones comprise less than 3.5% of the sample. Sequences were obtained from peripheral blood. The receptors shown here come from a man aged 35 to 55 with active or convalescent COVID-19.

The chain uses TRBV12-3 or TRBV12-4 and TRBJ1-2; D not resolved. Trimming took 4 bases from V and 0 from J, leaving 6 bases between them. The CDR3 has 13 amino acids. The CDR3 DNA follows: TGTGCCAGCAGTTATTCGTCTAACTATGGCTACACCTTC. Amino acid sequence: CASSYSSNYGYTF.

As regards this clone: This sample includes further DNA sequences coding for the same CDR3. The chain combines TRBV18 with TRBJ1-6; 9 positions match TRBD1. The CDR3 extends over 14 amino acids. Losses at the gene ends were 3 bases for V and 6 bases for J; bases not matched to a gene: 0. The germline gives CDR1 KGHSH, CDR2 LQKENI. CDR3 amino acids: CASSPGQGNSPLHF. The CDR3 coding sequence is TGTGCCAGCTCACCGGGACAGGGTAATTCACCCCTCCACTTT.

This chain joins TRBV28 and TRBJ2-7, with TRBD2 matching over 10 bases. This CDR3 is 18 amino acids long. Germline assignment: CDR1 MDHEN and CDR2 SYDVKM. The junction had 17 bases not matched to a gene; V was cut back by 3 bases and J by 6 bases. The DNA for the CDR3 is TGTGCCAGCAGTTTCCTAATCCTAGCGGGGGACGGAGGGAGCGAGCAGTACTTC. Protein product: CASSFLILAGDGGSEQYF.

The J gene is TRBJ1-2, the V gene TRBV18, with D perhaps matching TRBD1 (6 bases). The CDR3 consists of 15 residues. CDR1 KGHSH and CDR2 LQKENI come from the germline V gene. Between the trimmed V and J ends, which lost 6 bases and 1 base, there was a span of 15 bases. CDR3 DNA: TGTGCCAGCTCCCTCAGGGGATGGGATAACTATGGCTACACCTTC. The encoded protein is CASSLRGWDNYGYTF. Full variable domain (remainder filled in from reference TRBV18 and TRBJ1-2): NAGVMQNPRHLVRRRGQEARLRCSPMKGHSHVYWYRQLPEEGLKFMVYLQKENIIDESGMPKERFSAEFPKEGPSILRIQQVVRGDSAAYFCASSLRGWDNYGYTFGSGTRLTVV.

V gene TRBV7-9 combines with J gene TRBJ2-7, with D possibly TRBD1 on 5 matching bases. Germline V gives CDR1 SEHNR, CDR2 FQNEAQ (reference sequence). This CDR3 comprises 14 residues. V lost 5 bases, J lost 3 bases, and 14 bases lay in between. This CDR3 is CASSPIERGYEQYF. Here the CDR3 DNA reads TGTGCCAGCAGCCCGATCGAAAGGGGCTACGAGCAGTACTTC.

The sample holds one count of this clone. This chain uses TRBV29-1 with TRBJ2-7, with TRBD2 as a possible D gene (7 bases). Germline lookup yields CDR1 SQVTM and CDR2 ANQGSEA. The CDR3 runs 13 residues. V was pared by 0 bases and J by 5 bases, with 11 bases between. The CDR3 nucleotides are TGCAGCGTTGAAGATGCGGGGGCTCACGAGCAGTACTTC. It encodes CSVEDAGAHEQYF.

V and J are TRBV28 and TRBJ2-5, with a tentative D call TRBD2 (6 bases). V lost 5 bases and J 5 bases, leaving 18 bases between the germline ends. From germline, CDR1 is MDHEN and CDR2 SYDVKM. The CDR3 contains 15 residues. The CDR3 protein is CASSPFRGTGETQYF. The CDR3 nucleotides are TGTGCCAGCAGTCCCTTCCGCGGGACGGGGGAGACCCAGTACTTC.

The J gene is TRBJ1-1, the V gene TRBV12-5, with D possibly being TRBD1 (6 bases). Germline CDR1 reads LGHNT; CDR2 reads FRNRAP. This CDR3 comprises 13 residues. Trimming took off 2 bases at V and 11 bases at J, with 15 bases between the two ends. The CDR3 here is CASGLPGGVGAFF. CDR3 nucleotides: TGTGCTAGTGGTTTGCCGGGGGGCGTGGGGGCTTTCTTT.

In nucleotides, the CDR3 is TGTGCCAGCAGCCAGGGGACCTACGAGCAGTACTTC. Protein: CASSQGTYEQYF. The chain joins TRBV7-8 to TRBJ2-7, with D possibly matching TRBD1 (6 bases). The CDR3 has 12 amino acids. From germline, CDR1 is SGHVS and CDR2 FQNEAQ. V shed 5 bases and J shed 2 bases, with 7 bases lying between them.

V and J are TRBV5-6 and TRBJ1-2, with D possibly TRBD1 on 5 matching bases. Germline CDR1 reads SGHDT; CDR2 reads YYEEEE. V was trimmed by 3 bases and J by 6 bases, leaving 12 bases between them. The CDR3 is 13 amino acids. This CDR3 is CASSSGTVDGYTF. The DNA of the CDR3 is TGTGCCAGCAGCTCGGGGACTGTCGATGGCTACACCTTC.

The chain links TRBV10-3 to TRBJ1-5; D is undetermined. The CDR3 has 14 residues. V lost 4 bases and J lost 6, with 13 bases in between. In germline, CDR1 is ENHRY, CDR2 SYGVKD. CDR3 DNA sequence: TGTGCCATCAGTGTAAGTGTAGGGAGTCAGCCCCAGCATTTT. It codes for CAISVSVGSQPQHF.